The 18 T cell receptor beta chains below were found in one sample sequenced in a study of blood T cell repertoires in COVID-19. Some clones are missing from TCRdb's copy, which holds only in-frame ones; the method was immunoSEQ multiplex PCR. The repertoire has approximately 220,000 clones, just under 90% of them found once; the top ten carry about 6.2%. The sequenced sample was peripheral blood. These receptors were collected from a man between 60 and 75 years old who had recovered from COVID-19.

The chain carries TRBV21-1 and TRBJ1-2; TRBD1 is taken as the D call from the table, unchecked against the DNA. TRBV21-1 is a pseudogene. The CDR3 is 15 residues long. This CDR3 reads CASSQKRGRKDGYTF. The CDR3 DNA sequence: TGTGCCAGCAGCCAAAAAAGGGGGAGAAAGGATGGCTACACCTTC.

To note about this clone: Other nucleotide sequences from this sample produce the same CDR3. This rearrangement joins TRBV30 to TRBJ2-7, with TRBD1 identical over 9 bases. This CDR3 region has 13 residues. Germline CDR1 and CDR2: GTSNPN and SVGIG (reference sequence). Trimming cost V 2 bases and J 4 bases; bases outside gene matches: 3. This CDR3 reads CAWSRGQGYEQYF. Written as DNA, the CDR3 is TGTGCCTGGAGTAGGGGACAGGGTTACGAGCAGTACTTC.

The chain combines TRBV11-3 with TRBJ2-7, with a possible D match to TRBD2 (7 bases). The CDR3 length is 14 residues. Germline-derived CDR1 and CDR2 are SGHNT and YENEEA. V was pared by 2 bases and J by 7 bases, with 15 bases between. DNA for the CDR3: TGTGCCAGCAGCTTAAACCGGGGGGCCTCGGAGCAGTACTTC. Its translation is CASSLNRGASEQYF.

This clone was recorded a few times. The chain has TRBV15 and TRBJ1-1; D might be TRBD1 (5 bases). Germline V gene lookup returns CDR1 LNHNV and CDR2 YYDKDF (reference sequence). V was shortened by 4 bases and J by 1 base, with 10 bases between the two germline ends. This CDR3 is built from 14 residues. In DNA, the CDR3 is TGTGCCACCAGCAAATGGGGGGGGAACACTGAAGCTTTCTTT. Its protein product is CATSKWGGNTEAFF.

The chain joins TRBV7-5 to TRBJ2-3; TRBD2 is the table's D call, not checked against the DNA. TRBV7-5 is a recognized pseudogene. The CDR3 totals 18 residues. CDR3 protein: CVRSLAWRGVAYPDTQYF. In nucleotides, the CDR3 is TGTGTCAGAAGCTTAGCGTGGCGCGGAGTAGCATACCCAGATACGCAGTATTTT.

This clone showed up just once. The chain recombines TRBV9 with TRBJ2-5; 7 bases map to TRBD2. The V gene's germline CDR1 is SGDLS and CDR2 YYNGEE. The J segment lost 4 bases and the V segment lost 0 bases, leaving 9 bases of the junction unmatched. The CDR3 is 16 amino acids. The CDR3 DNA reads TGTGCCAGCAGCGTAGCCGGTTCTAGCGGTCGAGAGACCCAGTACTTC. Translating gives CASSVAGSSGRETQYF.

J is TRBJ2-7 and V is TRBV7-2; TRBD1 might be the D (6 bases). CDR3 length: 14 residues. Trimming pared 0 bases from V and 6 bases from J, leaving 12 bases between. Germline CDR1 reads SGHTA; CDR2 reads FQGNSA. This CDR3 reads CASSLAKGVGEQYF. The CDR3 DNA sequence: TGTGCCAGCAGCTTAGCGAAGGGGGTGGGCGAGCAGTACTTC.

This sequence joins TRBV10-2 and TRBJ1-2, with 7 bases that match TRBD1. The germline gives CDR1 WSHSY, CDR2 SAAADI. Losses at the gene ends were 10 bases for V and 3 bases for J; bases not matched to a gene: 11. The CDR3 length is 14 residues. The CDR3: CAIKTSGTDYGYTF. CDR3 nucleotide sequence: TGCGCCATCAAAACGTCCGGGACAGACTATGGCTACACCTTC.

The chain combines TRBV6-1 with TRBJ2-1; D perhaps matches TRBD2 (6 bases). V lost 4 bases to trimming and J lost 4 bases, with 26 bases between them. The CDR3 loop spans 19 amino acids. CDR1 MNHNS and CDR2 SASEGT come from the germline V gene. The CDR3 reads CASSASGTSHHLNYNEQFF. In nucleotides, the CDR3 is TGTGCCAGCAGTGCTTCCGGGACTTCCCACCACCTAAATTACAATGAGCAGTTCTTC.

This chain links TRBV4-2 with TRBJ1-3; 7 nucleotides agree with TRBD1. Germline trimming cut 5 bases from V and 0 bases from J; bases unmatched to any gene: 10. Germline CDR1 is LGHNA and CDR2 is YNFKEQ. The CDR3 loop spans 17 amino acids. CDR3 region: CASSIDRASFSGNTIYF. The CDR3, as DNA: TGTGCCAGCAGCATAGACAGGGCTAGTTTCTCTGGAAACACCATATATTTT.

The chain carries TRBV24-1 and TRBJ2-7; 9 nucleotides agree with TRBD1. The trim removed 3 bases at V and 5 bases at J, leaving 7 bases unmatched. This CDR3 contains 15 residues. Germline CDR1 KGHDR, CDR2 SFDVKD. The DNA for the CDR3 is TGTGCCACCAGTGATCCTAAACAGGGGGCGAACGAGCAGTACTTC. Encoded protein: CATSDPKQGANEQYF.

This clone was picked up one time. V usage is TRBV7-2 and J usage is TRBJ2-1; no reliable D call. Trimming took off 1 base at V and 10 bases at J, with 14 bases between the two ends. The CDR3 is made up of 14 amino acids. The germline V gene encodes CDR1 SGHTA and CDR2 FQGNSA. The CDR3 bases are TGTGCCAGCAGCTTAGTACCACAGCCCCCCGAGCAGTTCTTC. Translation: CASSLVPQPPEQFF.

The chain links TRBV7-3 to TRBJ1-1, with TRBD1 identical over 8 bases. Per germline, CDR1 SGHTA and CDR2 FQGTGA. V lost 3 bases and J lost 1; bases outside the gene matches: 4. This CDR3 is 15 amino acids long. The CDR3 loop is CASSFYGQGNTEAFF. The DNA of the CDR3 is TGTGCCAGCAGCTTCTACGGACAGGGGAACACTGAAGCTTTCTTT.

The gene calls are TRBV18 and TRBJ2-3, with D uncertain. CDR3 length: 15 residues. CDR1 KGHSH and CDR2 LQKENI come from the germline V gene. V lost 3 bases to trimming and J lost 0 bases, with 10 bases between them. CDR3 loop: CASSPKLHSTDTQYF. DNA for the CDR3: TGTGCCAGCTCACCGAAACTCCATAGCACAGATACGCAGTATTTT.

The chain couples TRBV21-1 to TRBJ2-5; the tabulated D call, TRBD1, remains unverified against the DNA. TRBV21-1 is given as a pseudogene. The CDR3 has 14 amino acids. CDR3 sequence reads: CASSKQGSKETQYF. The CDR3 coding sequence is TGTGCCAGCAGCAAACAGGGTTCGAAAGAGACCCAGTACTTC.

The rearrangement uses TRBV7-3 and TRBJ1-6; TRBD1 matches 8 bases. The CDR3 extends over 16 amino acids. Germline CDR1 SGHTA, CDR2 FQGTGA. V gave up 1 base and J gave up 10 bases; unmatched junction bases: 9. In nucleotides, the CDR3 is TGTGCCAGCAGCTTAAGCGGAGGACAGGGAGCATCACCCCTCCACTTT. Translating it yields CASSLSGGQGASPLHF. Using reference TRBV7-3 and TRBJ1-6 for the parts outside the CDR3, the full variable domain is GAGVSQTPSNKVTEKGKYVELRCDPISGHTALYWYRQSLGQGPEFLIYFQGTGAADDSGLPNDRFFAVRPEGSVSTLKIQRTERGDSAVYLCASSLSGGQGASPLHFGNGTRLTVT.

V and J are TRBV5-6 and TRBJ2-6; D perhaps matches TRBD2 (5 bases). This CDR3 has 16 amino acids. The germline V gene has CDR1 SGHDT and CDR2 YYEEEE. V shed 4 bases and J shed 0 bases, with 11 bases lying between them. The CDR3 is CASSRGLFSGANVLTF. The CDR3 region has the DNA TGTGCCAGCAGCCGCGGACTTTTCTCTGGGGCCAACGTCCTGACTTTC.

This chain connects TRBV3-1 (or the pseudogene TRBV3-2) to TRBJ2-3; D not resolved. This CDR3 is built from 17 residues. Germline-derived CDR1 and CDR2 are LGHDT and YNNKEL (reference sequence). V gave up 0 bases and J gave up 4 bases, with 17 bases separating them. CDR3 in amino acids: CASSQDRVREWADTQYF. The CDR3 DNA reads as TGTGCCAGCAGCCAAGATCGGGTCCGAGAATGGGCAGATACGCAGTATTTT.